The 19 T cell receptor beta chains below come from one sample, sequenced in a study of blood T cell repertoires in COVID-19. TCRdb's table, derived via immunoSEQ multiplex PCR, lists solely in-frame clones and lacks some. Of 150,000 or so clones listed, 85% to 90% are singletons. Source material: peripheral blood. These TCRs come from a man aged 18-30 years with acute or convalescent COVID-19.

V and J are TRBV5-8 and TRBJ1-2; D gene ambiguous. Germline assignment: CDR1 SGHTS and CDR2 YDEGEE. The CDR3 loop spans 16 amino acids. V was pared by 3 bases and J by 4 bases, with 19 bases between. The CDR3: CASSSRPGVSAYGYTF. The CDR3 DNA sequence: TGTGCCAGCAGCTCACGGCCGGGTGTGTCGGCCTATGGCTACACCTTC. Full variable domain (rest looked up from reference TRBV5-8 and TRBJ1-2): EAGVTQSPTHLIKTRGQQATLRCSPISGHTSVYWYQQALGLGLQFLLWYDEGEERNRGNFPPRFSGRQFPNYSSELNVNALELEDSALYLCASSSRPGVSAYGYTFGSGTRLTVV.

In nucleotides, the CDR3 is TGCGCCAGCAGCCAAGGACAGGCTTCCTACGAGCAGTACTTC. Amino acids: CASSQGQASYEQYF. The J gene is TRBJ2-7, the V gene TRBV4-1; tentative D call: TRBD1 (6 bases). Germline V gene sequence: CDR1 MGHRA, CDR2 YSYEKL. The V and J ends lost 1 base and 1 base respectively, with 8 bases between them. This CDR3 region has 14 residues.

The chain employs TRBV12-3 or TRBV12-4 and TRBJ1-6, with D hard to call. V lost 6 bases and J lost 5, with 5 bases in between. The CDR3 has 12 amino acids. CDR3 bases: TGTGCCAGCAGCTTTGATAATTCACCCCTCCACTTT. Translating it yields CASSFDNSPLHF.

The CDR3 DNA is TGTGCCAGCAGTTTCGACAGCAAAGAGACCCAGTACTTC. It codes for CASSFDSKETQYF. The chain is built from TRBV28 and TRBJ2-5, with D perhaps matching TRBD1 (5 bases). V dropped 3 bases and J dropped 3 bases, with 8 bases sitting between them. CDR1 is MDHEN and CDR2 is SYDVKM in the germline V gene. The CDR3 is made up of 13 amino acids.

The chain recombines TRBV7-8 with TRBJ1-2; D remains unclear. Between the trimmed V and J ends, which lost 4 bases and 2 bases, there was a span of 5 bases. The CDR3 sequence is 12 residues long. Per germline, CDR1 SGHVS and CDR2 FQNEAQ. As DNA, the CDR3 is TGTGCCAGCAGCTCCCTAAACTATGGCTACACCTTC. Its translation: CASSSLNYGYTF.

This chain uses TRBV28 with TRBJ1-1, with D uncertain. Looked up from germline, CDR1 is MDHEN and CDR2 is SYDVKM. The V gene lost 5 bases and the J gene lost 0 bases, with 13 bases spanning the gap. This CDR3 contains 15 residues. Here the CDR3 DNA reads TGTGCCAGCAGTACCCCCGGGATTGTGAACACTGAAGCTTTCTTT. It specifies CASSTPGIVNTEAFF. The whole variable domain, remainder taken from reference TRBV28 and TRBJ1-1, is DVKVTQSSRYLVKRTGEKVFLECVQDMDHENMFWYRQDPGLGLRLIYFSYDVKMKEKGDIPEGYSVSREKKERFSLILESASTNQTSMYLCASSTPGIVNTEAFFGQGTRLTVV.

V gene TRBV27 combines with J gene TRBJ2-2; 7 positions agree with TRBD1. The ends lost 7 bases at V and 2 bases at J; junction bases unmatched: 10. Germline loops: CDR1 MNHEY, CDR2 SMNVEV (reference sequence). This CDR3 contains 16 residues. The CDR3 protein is CASIDEDRINTGELFF. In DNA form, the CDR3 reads TGTGCCAGCATCGACGAGGACAGGATCAACACCGGGGAGCTGTTTTTT.

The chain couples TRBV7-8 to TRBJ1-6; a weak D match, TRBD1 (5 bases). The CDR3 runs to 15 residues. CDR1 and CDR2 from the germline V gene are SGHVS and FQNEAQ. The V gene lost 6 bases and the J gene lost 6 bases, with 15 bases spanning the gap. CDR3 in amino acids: CASREGRGFNSPLHF. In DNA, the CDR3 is TGTGCCAGCAGGGAAGGAAGGGGCTTTAATTCACCCCTCCACTTT.

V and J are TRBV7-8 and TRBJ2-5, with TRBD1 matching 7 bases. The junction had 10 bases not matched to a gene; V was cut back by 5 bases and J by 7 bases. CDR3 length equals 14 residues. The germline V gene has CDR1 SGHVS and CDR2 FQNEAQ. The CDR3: CASSTRQGPRTQYF. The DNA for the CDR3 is TGTGCCAGCAGCACCCGACAGGGCCCCAGGACCCAGTACTTC.

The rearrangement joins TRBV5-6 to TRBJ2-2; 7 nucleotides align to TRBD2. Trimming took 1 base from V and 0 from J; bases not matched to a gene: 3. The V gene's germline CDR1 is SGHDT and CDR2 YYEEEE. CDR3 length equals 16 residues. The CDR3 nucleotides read TGTGCCAGCAGCTTGCCCGGGGGGACGAACACCGGGGAGCTGTTTTTT. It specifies CASSLPGGTNTGELFF.

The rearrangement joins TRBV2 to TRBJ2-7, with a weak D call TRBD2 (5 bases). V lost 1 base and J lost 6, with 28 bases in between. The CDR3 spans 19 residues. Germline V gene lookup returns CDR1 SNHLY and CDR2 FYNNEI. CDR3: CASSEGRIPIARVGGEQYF. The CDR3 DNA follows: TGTGCCAGCAGTGAAGGGAGAATCCCCATAGCGAGGGTTGGTGGCGAGCAGTACTTC.

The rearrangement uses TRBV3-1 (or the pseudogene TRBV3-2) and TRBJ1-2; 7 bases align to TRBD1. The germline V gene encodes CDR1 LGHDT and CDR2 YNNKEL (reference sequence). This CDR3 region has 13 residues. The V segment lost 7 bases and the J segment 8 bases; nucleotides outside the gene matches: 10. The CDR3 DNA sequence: TGTGCCAGCACGCGACAGGGCCTTTGGGGCTACACCTTC. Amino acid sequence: CASTRQGLWGYTF.

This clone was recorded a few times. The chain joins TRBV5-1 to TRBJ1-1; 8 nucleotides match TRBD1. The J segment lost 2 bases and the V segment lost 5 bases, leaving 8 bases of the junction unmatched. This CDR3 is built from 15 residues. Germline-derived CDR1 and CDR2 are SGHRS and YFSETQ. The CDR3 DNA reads TGCGCCAGCAGTTATATTGGACAGGGCAACACTGAAGCTTTCTTT. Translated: CASSYIGQGNTEAFF. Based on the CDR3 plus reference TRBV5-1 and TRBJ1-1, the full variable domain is KAGVTQTPRYLIKTRGQQVTLSCSPISGHRSVSWYQQTPGQGLQFLFEYFSETQRNKGNFPGRFSGRQFSNSRSEMNVSTLELGDSALYLCASSYIGQGNTEAFFGQGTRLTVV.

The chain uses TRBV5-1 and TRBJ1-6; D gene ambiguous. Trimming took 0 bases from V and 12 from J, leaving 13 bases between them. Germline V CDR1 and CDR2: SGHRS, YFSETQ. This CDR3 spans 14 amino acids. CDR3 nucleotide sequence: TGCGCCAGCAGCTTGGGCGCCCCCGGGAAACCCCTCCACTTT. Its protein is CASSLGAPGKPLHF.

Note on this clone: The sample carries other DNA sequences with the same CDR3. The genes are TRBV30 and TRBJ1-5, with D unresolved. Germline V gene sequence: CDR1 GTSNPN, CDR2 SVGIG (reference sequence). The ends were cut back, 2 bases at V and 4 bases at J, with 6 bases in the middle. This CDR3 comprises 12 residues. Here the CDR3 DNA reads TGTGCCTGGAGTAGAGGGAATCAGCCCCAGCATTTT. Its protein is CAWSRGNQPQHF.

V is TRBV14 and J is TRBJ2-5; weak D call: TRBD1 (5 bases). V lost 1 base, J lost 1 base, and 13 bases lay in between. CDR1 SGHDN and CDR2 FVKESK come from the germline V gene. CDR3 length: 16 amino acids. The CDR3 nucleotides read TGTGCCAGCAGCCAAGCGTTCGACAGTATCCAAGAGACCCAGTACTTC. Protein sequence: CASSQAFDSIQETQYF.

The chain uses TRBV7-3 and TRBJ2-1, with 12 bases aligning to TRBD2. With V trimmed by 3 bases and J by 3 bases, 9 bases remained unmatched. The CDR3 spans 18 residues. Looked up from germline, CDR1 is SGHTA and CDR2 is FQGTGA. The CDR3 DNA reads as TGTGCCAGCAGCTTGGGACTAGCGGGCGAAACCCTCTACAATGAGCAGTTCTTC. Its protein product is CASSLGLAGETLYNEQFF.

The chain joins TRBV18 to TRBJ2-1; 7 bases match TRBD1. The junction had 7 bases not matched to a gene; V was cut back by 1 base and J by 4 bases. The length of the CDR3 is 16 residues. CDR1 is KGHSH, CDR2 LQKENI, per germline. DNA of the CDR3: TGTGCCAGCTCACCACAGGGGGCCTACACATACAATGAGCAGTTCTTC. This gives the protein CASSPQGAYTYNEQFF.

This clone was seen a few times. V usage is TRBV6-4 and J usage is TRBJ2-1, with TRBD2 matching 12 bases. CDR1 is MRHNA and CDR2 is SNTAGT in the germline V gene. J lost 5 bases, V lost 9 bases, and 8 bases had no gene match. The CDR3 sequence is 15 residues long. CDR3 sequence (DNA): TGTGCCAGTGCTAGCGGGGGGGGGACACACAATGAGCAGTTCTTC. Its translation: CASASGGGTHNEQFF.